This TCR beta chain was recovered during a study of beta chain features in type 1 diabetes. The investigators reverse transcribed all of the isolated RNA, so they sequenced expressed TCRB transcripts. TCRdb's copy holds only in-frame clones and misses some; the assay was immunoSEQ multiplex PCR. The sample yields hundreds of thousands of clones, roughly 9.6% seen once. This clone was seen a few times. The CDR3 runs to 13 residues. V lost 7 bases and J lost 4, with 10 bases in between. Germline V CDR1 and CDR2: SEHNR, FQNEAQ (reference sequence). This TCR came from a woman in her 30s in good health. The sample comprised naive CD4+ T cells from blood. The chain employs TRBV7-9 and TRBJ2-2, with D hard to call. CDR3 amino acids: CASTLVGTGELFF. CDR3 coding DNA: TGTGCCAGCACCCTTGTCGGCACCGGGGAGCTGTTTTTT.